This is a list of T cell receptor beta chains from one sample in a study of T cells in tuberculosis. The method was immunoSEQ multiplex PCR; TCRdb's version includes in-frame clones alone and lacks a portion of them. Of roughly 60,000 clones in the sample, around 81% were seen once. The sample was CD1b-GMM tetramer-negative cells sorted from PBMCs. The receptors shown here come from an adult woman with latent tuberculosis. Each CDR3 is given with its conserved first and last residue. The order of the fields is J gene, V gene, clone size, D gene, CDR3 DNA, CDR3 protein. A D gene is named only where the DNA matches it firmly. The size entry is marked missing in some rows and otherwise reads once, few, many or a size class.

TRBJ2-7 TRBV6-1 - TRBD2 TGTGCCAGCAGTGCCCCCCCGGGGGGAGGCTCCTACGAGCAGTACTTC CASSAPPGGGSYEQYF
TRBJ2-7 TRBV11-2 - - TGTGCCAGCAGCGCCTGGACAGGGAGGGGGGAGCAGTACTTC CASSAWTGRGEQYF
TRBJ1-4 TRBV18 - - TGTGCCAGCTCACGAATAGCGAGGGAAAAACTGTTTTTT CASSRIAREKLFF
TRBJ2-3 TRBV6-5 - - TGTGCCAGCAGTTACCTTGGACGGGGGGATACGCAGTATTTT CASSYLGRGDTQYF
TRBJ2-1 TRBV7-9 - TRBD1 TGTGCCAGCAGCTTTAACAGGGGAAGCTCCTACAATGAGCAGTTCTTC CASSFNRGSSYNEQFF
TRBJ1-2 TRBV18 - - TGTGCCAGCTCACCACCGGGAGGGATCTACACCTTC CASSPPGGIYTF
TRBJ1-4 TRBV27 - TRBD1 TGTGCCAGCAGGGCCACGGGACAGGGAAATAATGAAAAACTGTTTTTT CASRATGQGNNEKLFF
TRBJ2-3 TRBV7-2 - TRBD2 TGTGCCAGCAGCAGGAATAGCGGGGGGGGCACAGATACGCAGTATTTT CASSRNSGGGTDTQYF
TRBJ2-1 TRBV12-5 - TRBD2 TGTGCTAGTGGTGAATACCCGGAGCGGGGCAACAATGAGCAGTTCTTC CASGEYPERGNNEQFF
TRBJ1-5 TRBV5-5 few - TGTGCCAGCAGCTTGAAAAGCTACAATCAGCCCCAGCATTTT CASSLKSYNQPQHF
TRBJ2-3 TRBV27 once - TGTGCCAGCAGTCTCGCGGATACGCAGTATTTT CASSLADTQYF
TRBJ2-5 TRBV28 - - TGTGCCAGCAGTTTATCTGGACTCCAAGAGACCCAGTACTTC CASSLSGLQETQYF
TRBJ1-1 TRBV7-3 once - TGTGCCAGCAGCTCCTCTCCTAACACTGAAGCTTTCTTT CASSSSPNTEAFF
TRBJ1-2 TRBV25-1 once - TGTGCCAGCATCGCTCCGGGGGGAGGCGGAGGCTACACCTTC CASIAPGGGGGYTF
TRBJ2-1 TRBV27 - TRBD1 TGTGCCAGCAGTTTATCGAACGGACAGGGGAGTCCCCGCTCCTACAATGAGCAGTTCTTC CASSLSNGQGSPRSYNEQFF
TRBJ1-2 TRBV6-1 - - TGTGCCAGCAGTGAACGGTTTTTCTCTGGCTACACCTTC CASSERFFSGYTF
TRBJ1-5 TRBV7-9 - - TGTGCCAGCAGCTTAGCGGGGCAGGGGAGTCAGCCCCAGCATTTT CASSLAGQGSQPQHF
TRBJ2-4 TRBV28 - TRBD2 TGTGCCAGCAGTCCCATAGCGGGGTCAGCCAAAAACATTCAGTACTTC CASSPIAGSAKNIQYF
TRBJ2-5 TRBV9 - - TGTGCCAGCGCTACGGGGGGCTTTGAGACCCAGTACTTC CASATGGFETQYF
TRBJ1-4 TRBV11-2 once - TGTGCCAGCAGCCCCTTCCCGGGGAAACTGTTTTTT CASSPFPGKLFF
TRBJ1-2 TRBV4-3 - - TGCGCCAGCAGCCAGGAGGTCTCGGGCTATGGCTACACCTTC CASSQEVSGYGYTF
TRBJ2-7 TRBV14 - TRBD1 TGTGCCAGCAGCCAAAGCCCCGGGACAGCGAACGAGCAGTACTTC CASSQSPGTANEQYF
TRBJ1-6 TRBV7-2 - - TGTGCCAGCAGCTTAGCACCGGGTTCCATTAATTCACCCCTCCACTTT CASSLAPGSINSPLHF
TRBJ2-1 TRBV6-1 - TRBD2 TGTGCCAGCAGTGAACGGGCGGGGGGTCAATGGGGAGCGGAAGCGCGAAATTATGAGCAGTTCTTC CASSERAGGQWGAEARNYEQFF
TRBJ1-1 TRBV28 - TRBD1 TGTGCCAGCACCAGGGCGGGACAGAGGGGTCCGGGTACTGAAGCTTTCTTT CASTRAGQRGPGTEAFF
TRBJ2-3 TRBV4-1 - TRBD2 TGCGCCAGCAGCCGAGGTCCTAGCGGGAGCACAGATACGCAGTATTTT CASSRGPSGSTDTQYF
TRBJ2-7 TRBV18 - - TGTGCCAGCTCACAGGAGTCCTACGAGCAGTACTTC CASSQESYEQYF
TRBJ2-1 TRBV7-9 - TRBD1 TGTGCCAGCACCGATCCCGGGACAGGGGTCAATGAGCAGTTCTTC CASTDPGTGVNEQFF